These T cell receptor beta chains were read from a single sample in a study of T cell responses to AZD1222 COVID-19 vaccine. Clones were read by immunoSEQ multiplex PCR, and TCRdb kept only the in-frame ones, dropping some. Of approximately 90,000 clones in the sample, around 90% were seen once. The specimen comprised peripheral blood, sampled on day 0 of AZD1222 vaccination. These receptors all stem from an adult in good health. Each CDR3 is given with its conserved first and last residue. Size values are once, few and many counts, or a class for expanded clones, and some rows have none.

NA | TRBV6-2/TRBV6-3 | CASSYSAQGNEQFF
NA | TRBV27 | CASRGNGYTF
NA | TRBV7-9 | CASSLGQGVGNTEAFF
NA | TRBV18 | CASSSGTGVSSYEQYF
NA | TRBV5-1 | CASSQGRVDPQLFF
NA | TRBV29-1 | CSSTSSDEQFF
NA | TRBV30 | CAWSVGYAGNTIYF
NA | TRBV7-2 | CASSRGIFSYNEQFF
NA | TRBV9 | CASSVSGGAPYGYTF
NA | TRBV7-9 | CASSLGLPNTEAFF
NA | TRBV6-4 | CASSVNSGDYNEQFF
NA | TRBV10-2 | CASSVKDSNTEAFF
NA | TRBV4-1 | CASSREAANTGELFF
NA | TRBV7-3 | CASSKDSYYGYTF
NA | TRBV4-2 | CASSQPWNPVDGYTF
NA | TRBV27 | CASSPRRVGNSPLHF
NA | TRBV29-1 | CSARSHSGNTIYF
few | TRBV28 | CASSDRANYGYTF
NA | TRBV10-3 | CAISESLGTGEYEQYF
NA | TRBV19 | CASKMDRGKNTEAFF
NA | TRBV4-1 | CASSQEGAVYTF
NA | TRBV28 | CASLRRDRYYGYTF
NA | TRBV6-4 | CASSPAGGTDTQYF
NA | TRBV7-8 | CASSDLNANTGELFF
NA | TRBV5-4 | CASSLAGAGNTIYF
NA | TRBV7-9 | CASSFDRGVYEQYF
NA | TRBV19 | CASRGQVSNQPQHF
NA | TRBV21-1 | CASSKADRDSGYGYTF
NA | TRBV2 | CASSGDRGTEAFF
NA | TRBV5-5 | CASSRDTNQPQHF
NA | TRBV7-2 | CASSLSFRTEAFF
once | TRBV6-5 | CASSPAGGPYEQYF
NA | TRBV6-6 | CASSRIFGTSGGEQYF
NA | TRBV4-3 | CASGMTASNYGYTF
NA | TRBV6-5 | CASSYGGYQPQHF
NA | TRBV3-1/TRBV3-2 | CASSQVAQETQYF
NA | TRBV5-1 | CASSIRESGRGELFF
NA | TRBV9 | CASSLGLGDTQYF
NA | TRBV2 | CASTGRTNTGELFF
once | TRBV5-6 | CASSLGGGDGGYGYTF
once | TRBV7-8 | CASSEQGKRPGNTIYF
NA | TRBV3-1/TRBV3-2 | CASSRTTTGGHEQYF
NA | TRBV2 | CASNDRSSNQPQHF